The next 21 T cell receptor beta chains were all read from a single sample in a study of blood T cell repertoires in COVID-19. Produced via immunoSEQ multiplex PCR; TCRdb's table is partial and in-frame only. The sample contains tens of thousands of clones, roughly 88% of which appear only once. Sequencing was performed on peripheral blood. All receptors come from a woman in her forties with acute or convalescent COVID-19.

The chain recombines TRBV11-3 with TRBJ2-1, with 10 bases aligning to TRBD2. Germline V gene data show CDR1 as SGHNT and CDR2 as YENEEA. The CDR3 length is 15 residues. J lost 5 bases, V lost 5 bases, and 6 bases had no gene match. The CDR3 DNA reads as TGTGCCAGCAGCCTGTCAGCGGGGGGGAACAATGAGCAGTTCTTC. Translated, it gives CASSLSAGGNNEQFF.

The CDR3 bases are TGTGCCAGTAGTACACCGACAAGGGGAGGCACTGAAGCTTTCTTT. Translation gives CASSTPTRGGTEAFF. The chain has TRBV19 and TRBJ1-1; a weak D match, TRBD1 (5 bases). Trimming shortened V by 4 bases and J by 4 bases, and 16 bases separated the two germline ends. Germline V CDR1 and CDR2: LNHDA, SQIVND (reference sequence). The CDR3 length is 15 residues.

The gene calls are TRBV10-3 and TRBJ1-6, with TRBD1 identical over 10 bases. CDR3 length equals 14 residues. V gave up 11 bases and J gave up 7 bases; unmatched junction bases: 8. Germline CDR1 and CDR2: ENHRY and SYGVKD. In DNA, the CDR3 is TGTGCCGCCAAGGGGGACAGGGGCAATTCACCCCTCCACTTT. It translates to CAAKGDRGNSPLHF.

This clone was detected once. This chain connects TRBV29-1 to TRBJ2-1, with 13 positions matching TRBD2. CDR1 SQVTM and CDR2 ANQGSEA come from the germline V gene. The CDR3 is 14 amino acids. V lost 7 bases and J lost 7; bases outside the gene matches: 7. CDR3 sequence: CSARTSGSGNEQFF. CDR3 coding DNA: TGCAGCGCGCGGACTAGCGGGAGTGGAAATGAGCAGTTCTTC.

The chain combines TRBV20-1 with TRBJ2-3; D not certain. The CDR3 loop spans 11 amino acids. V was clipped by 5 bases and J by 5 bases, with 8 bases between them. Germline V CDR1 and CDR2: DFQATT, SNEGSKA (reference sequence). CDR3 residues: CSAYSRDTQYF. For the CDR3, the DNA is TGCAGTGCTTATTCTAGAGATACGCAGTATTTT.

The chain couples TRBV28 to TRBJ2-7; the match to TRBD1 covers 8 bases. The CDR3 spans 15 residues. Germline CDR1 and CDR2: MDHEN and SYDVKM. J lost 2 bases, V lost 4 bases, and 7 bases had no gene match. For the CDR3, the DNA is TGTGCCAGCAGTTCCAGACAGGGGAAACCCTACGAGCAGTACTTC. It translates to CASSSRQGKPYEQYF. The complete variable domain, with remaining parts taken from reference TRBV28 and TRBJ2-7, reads DVKVTQSSRYLVKRTGEKVFLECVQDMDHENMFWYRQDPGLGLRLIYFSYDVKMKEKGDIPEGYSVSREKKERFSLILESASTNQTSMYLCASSSRQGKPYEQYFGPGTRLTVT.

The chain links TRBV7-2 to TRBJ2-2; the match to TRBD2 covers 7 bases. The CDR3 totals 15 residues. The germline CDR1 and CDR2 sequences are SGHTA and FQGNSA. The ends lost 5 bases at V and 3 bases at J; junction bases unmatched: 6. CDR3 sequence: CASSPVGGDTGELFF. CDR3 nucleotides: TGTGCCAGCAGCCCTGTGGGGGGGGACACCGGGGAGCTGTTTTTT.

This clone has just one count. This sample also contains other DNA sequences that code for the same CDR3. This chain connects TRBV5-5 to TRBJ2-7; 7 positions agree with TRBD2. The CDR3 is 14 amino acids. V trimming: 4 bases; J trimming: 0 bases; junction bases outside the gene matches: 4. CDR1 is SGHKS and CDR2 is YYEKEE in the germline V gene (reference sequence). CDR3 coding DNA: TGTGCCAGCAGCCTAGCGGTAAGCTCCTACGAGCAGTACTTC. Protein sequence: CASSLAVSSYEQYF. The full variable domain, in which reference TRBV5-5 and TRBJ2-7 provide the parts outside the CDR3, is DAGVTQSPTHLIKTRGQQVTLRCSPISGHKSVSWYQQVLGQGPQFIFQYYEKEERGRGNFPDRFSARQFPNYSSELNVNALLLGDSALYLCASSLAVSSYEQYFGPGTRLTVT.

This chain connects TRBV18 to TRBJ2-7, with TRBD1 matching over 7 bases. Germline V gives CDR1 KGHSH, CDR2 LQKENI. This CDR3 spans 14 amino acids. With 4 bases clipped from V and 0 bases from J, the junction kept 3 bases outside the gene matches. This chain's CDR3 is CASSRGDSSYEQYF. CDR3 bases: TGTGCCAGCTCACGAGGGGACAGCTCCTACGAGCAGTACTTC.

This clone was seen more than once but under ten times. In DNA form, the CDR3 reads TGTGCCAGGCTAACTAGAGAGGGCACAGATACGCAGTATTTT. Protein product: CARLTREGTDTQYF. This chain uses TRBV3-1 (or the pseudogene TRBV3-2) with TRBJ2-3, with D perhaps TRBD2 (5 bases). The CDR3 consists of 14 residues. V was cut by 9 bases and J by 1 base, with 14 bases left in between. Germline V gene sequence: CDR1 LGHDT, CDR2 YNNKEL (reference sequence).

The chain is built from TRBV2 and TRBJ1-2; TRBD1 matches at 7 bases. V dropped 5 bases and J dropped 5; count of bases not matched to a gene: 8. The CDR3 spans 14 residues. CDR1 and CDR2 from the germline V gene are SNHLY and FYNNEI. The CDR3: CASSLTRQGYGYTF. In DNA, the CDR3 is TGTGCCAGCAGTCTGACACGACAGGGATATGGCTACACCTTC.

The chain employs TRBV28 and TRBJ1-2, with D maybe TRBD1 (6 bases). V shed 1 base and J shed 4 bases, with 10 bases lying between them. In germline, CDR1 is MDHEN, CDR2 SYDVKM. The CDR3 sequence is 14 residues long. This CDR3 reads CASSLSGRGYGYTF. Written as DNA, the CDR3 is TGTGCCAGCAGTTTATCGGGCAGGGGCTATGGCTACACCTTC.

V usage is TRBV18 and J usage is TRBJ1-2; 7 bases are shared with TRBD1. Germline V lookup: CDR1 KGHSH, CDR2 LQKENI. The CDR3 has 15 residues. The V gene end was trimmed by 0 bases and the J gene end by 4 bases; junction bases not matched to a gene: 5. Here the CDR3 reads CASSPPRTGIYGYTF. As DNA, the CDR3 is TGTGCCAGCTCACCACCGAGGACAGGAATCTATGGCTACACCTTC.

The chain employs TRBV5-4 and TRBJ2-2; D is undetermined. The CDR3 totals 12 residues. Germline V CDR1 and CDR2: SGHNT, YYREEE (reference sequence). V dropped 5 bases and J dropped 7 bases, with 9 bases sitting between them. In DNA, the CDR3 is TGTGCCAGCAGGACGCAGGACGGGGAGCTGTTTTTT. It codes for CASRTQDGELFF.

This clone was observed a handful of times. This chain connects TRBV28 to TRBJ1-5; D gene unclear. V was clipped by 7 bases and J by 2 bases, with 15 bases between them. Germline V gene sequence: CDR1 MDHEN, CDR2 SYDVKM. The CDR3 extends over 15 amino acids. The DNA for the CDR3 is TGTGCCAGCACCCTCAGAGGGCGAGGCAATCAGCCCCAGCATTTT. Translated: CASTLRGRGNQPQHF.

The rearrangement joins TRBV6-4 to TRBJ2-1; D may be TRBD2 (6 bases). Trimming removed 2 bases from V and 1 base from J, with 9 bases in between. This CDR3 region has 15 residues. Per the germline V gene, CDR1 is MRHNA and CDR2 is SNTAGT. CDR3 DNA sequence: TGTGCCAGCAGTGACCCCGGGACTTCCTACAATGAGCAGTTCTTC. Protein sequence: CASSDPGTSYNEQFF.

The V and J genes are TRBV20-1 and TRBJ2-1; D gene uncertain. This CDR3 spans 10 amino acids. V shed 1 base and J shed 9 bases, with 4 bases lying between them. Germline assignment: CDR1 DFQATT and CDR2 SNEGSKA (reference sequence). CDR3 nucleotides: TGCAGTGCTAGAGCAGTTGAGCAGTTCTTC. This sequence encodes CSARAVEQFF.

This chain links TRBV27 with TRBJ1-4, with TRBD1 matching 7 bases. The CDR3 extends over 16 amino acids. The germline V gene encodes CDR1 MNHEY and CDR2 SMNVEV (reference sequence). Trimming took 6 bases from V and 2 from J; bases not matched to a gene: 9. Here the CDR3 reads CASRQFPGQTNEKLFF. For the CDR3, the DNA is TGTGCCAGCAGGCAATTTCCGGGACAGACTAATGAAAAACTGTTTTTT.

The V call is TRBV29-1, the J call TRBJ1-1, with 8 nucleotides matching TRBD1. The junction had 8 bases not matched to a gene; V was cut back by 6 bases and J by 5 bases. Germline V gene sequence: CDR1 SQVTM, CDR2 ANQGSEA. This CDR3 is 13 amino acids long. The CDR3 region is CSVAQGGWTEAFF. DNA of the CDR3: TGCAGCGTCGCACAGGGGGGATGGACTGAAGCTTTCTTT.

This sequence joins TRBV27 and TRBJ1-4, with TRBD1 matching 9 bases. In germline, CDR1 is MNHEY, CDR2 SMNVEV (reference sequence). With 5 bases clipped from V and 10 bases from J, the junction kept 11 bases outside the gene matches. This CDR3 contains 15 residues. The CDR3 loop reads CASSHLTDRGGKLFF. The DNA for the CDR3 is TGTGCCAGCAGTCACCTGACGGACAGGGGTGGAAAACTGTTTTTT.

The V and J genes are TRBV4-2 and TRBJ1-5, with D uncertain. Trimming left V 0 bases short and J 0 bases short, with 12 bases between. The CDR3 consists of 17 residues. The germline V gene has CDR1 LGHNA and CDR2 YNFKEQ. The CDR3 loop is CASSQDARRYSNQPQHF. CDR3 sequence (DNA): TGTGCCAGCAGCCAAGATGCCAGGCGTTATAGCAATCAGCCCCAGCATTTT.